This T cell receptor (beta chain) was obtained from a study of T cell changes during pregnancy in multiple sclerosis. Clones were read by immunoSEQ multiplex PCR, and TCRdb kept only the in-frame ones, dropping some. The repertoire includes more than 65,000 clones, 85% to 95% of them detected once, and around 0.2% sits in the top ten. Germline V gene data show CDR1 as KGHSH and CDR2 as LQKENI. Between the trimmed V and J ends, which lost 2 bases and 0 bases, there was a span of 5 bases. This CDR3 contains 13 residues. The sequenced sample was CD4+ T cells from peripheral blood mononuclear cells, obtained before pregnancy. The V call is TRBV18, the J call TRBJ2-7; D is uncertain. The TCR was taken from a female donor with multiple sclerosis, enrolled in a pregnancy study. The CDR3 nucleotides read TGTGCCAGCTCACCAAACAGCTCCTACGAGCAGTACTTC. Encoded protein: CASSPNSSYEQYF. Together with reference TRBV18 and TRBJ2-7, the CDR3 gives the full variable domain: NAGVMQNPRHLVRRRGQEARLRCSPMKGHSHVYWYRQLPEEGLKFMVYLQKENIIDESGMPKERFSAEFPKEGPSILRIQQVVRGDSAAYFCASSPNSSYEQYFGPGTRLTVT.